This entry describes one TCR beta chain. There is no known antigen for this receptor. Base qualities are not provided; no much larger clone lies one nucleotide away. This entry comes from a study of regulatory T cells in long-lasting Graves disease (dated by TCRdb to the early 2020s). In terms of the full investigation: In the newly diagnosed Graves' disease group, patients had been taking antithyroid drugs for less than 3 months. This study used TCR sequencing and RNA sequencing of peripheral blood to compare persistent Graves' disease patients against newly diagnosed Graves' disease patients. The study was conducted in China and was registered as a clinical trial. A total of about 35 samples underwent TCR sequencing, from about 13 patients with persistent Graves' disease and 20 or so patients with newly diagnosed Graves' disease. Results the study describes overall, beyond this receptor: The small sample size was acknowledged by the authors as a limitation that may reduce accuracy. Peripheral blood alone was examined, since thyroid tissue, which constituted the primary lesion, could not be accessed. TRBV28, TRBJ1-2 and TRBJ2-5 were preferentially used in persistent disease, while TRBV20-1 and TRBJ2-1 were favored in newly diagnosed disease. More public clonotypes were shared among persistent patients (2,741) than among newly diagnosed patients (roughly 960). Persistent Graves' disease patients showed lower TCR Shannon entropy and fewer highly expanded clones than newly diagnosed patients, suggesting clonal expansion. Sequencing and analysis were limited to the TCR beta chain.

Measured from the cysteine to the phenylalanine, the CDR3 is 13 residues long. The retained sequence is limited to the CDR3, 39 bases, with the frame set at the first base. V and J lose 6 bases and 2 bases, and a span of 10 bases separates them. The germline V gene gives CDR1 as LGHNT and CDR2 as FRNRAP. The library came from multiplex PCR. The sequencer was an Illumina HiSeq 4000. iRepertoire HTBI primers and Arm-PCR amplification of CDR3 regions were used to construct TCR beta libraries. Before sequencing, the PCR products underwent gel purification. The paper's data handling went like this. A total of some 65 TRBV and 14 TRBJ segments were identified across samples and were used for gene usage analysis of CDR3 amino acid clonotypes. Filtered high-quality paired reads were merged into contigs using COPE and FqMerger. Contigs were aligned with BLAST to IMGT TRBV, TRBD and TRBJ reference genes, and CDR3 was defined per IMGT. Clonotypes above 0.1% frequency were classified as highly expanded clones. Repertoire diversity was measured by Shannon entropy, and V-J evenness by the Gini coefficient. A clonotype found in more than one individual was treated as public. TCRdb's own reprocessing of the public reads used fastp at Q25 and MiXCR and kept productive beta chains. Rows with a matching CDR3 protein are joined into one entry that keeps the most common DNA and genes. The V and J calls were not made by the authors but by TCRdb's processing. This sample is represented by over 450,000 distinct CDR3 sequences; around 11% of them were singletons. The ten largest clones represent about 8.3% of the sample.

The meaning of the sample's time point label: newly diagnosed GD, antithyroid drugs for less than 3 months. For both TCR sequencing and RNA sequencing, RNA was extracted from PBMCs using TRIzol. The diagnosis of Graves' disease followed American Thyroid Association guidelines. Recruitment of patients was carried out at an endocrinology department in Xi'an, China. Each patient gave about 9.1 milliliters of peripheral blood, collected in an EDTA anticoagulant tube. Ficoll Paque Plus density gradient separation was used to isolate PBMCs, and no additional T cell sorting was done. RNA quality was checked with an Agilent 2100 Bioanalyzer and agarose gel, and concentration with a NanoDrop 2000. These same records also appear under a second study, on T cells in Graves' hyperthyroidism and ophthalmopathy. That second publication adds: A patient counted as having stable Graves' hyperthyroidism if no progression to ophthalmopathy occurred over 18 months of follow-up. Hyperthyroidism patients were newly diagnosed, with disease duration under 2 months, and aged 18 to 65 years. The study excluded patients with uncontrolled infections, other autoimmune diseases, pregnancy or lactation. Clinical symptoms, serum thyroxine and TRAb, thyroid ultrasound, and orbital computed tomography formed the basis for the diagnoses. A first-round RT-PCR of the TCR CDR3 used the HTBI primer set with the Qiagen OneStep RT-PCR kit. Most expanded thyroid clonotypes (frequency above 0.001) were also detected in blood, a finding suggesting that blood repertoires may reflect thyroid immune responses. Ophthalmopathy was separated from stable hyperthyroidism by a 13 V-J signature model, with 85% to 90% sensitivity and about 81% specificity obtained in cross-validation and 80%/75% obtained in testing. During validation, the model predicted progression to ophthalmopathy a median of about 6.3 months ahead of onset, with more than 60% sensitivity and 72.22% specificity. To identify TCR V-J signatures that set the groups apart, the researchers used a discovery cohort of more than 95 patients, made up of 40 to 45 with Graves' ophthalmopathy and around 58 with stable Graves' hyperthyroidism. Prospective prediction of ophthalmopathy was tested in an independent validation cohort of about 19 hyperthyroidism patients and some 17 patients who later progressed to ophthalmopathy. For training and testing, the approximately 97 patients in the discovery cohort were randomly divided in a 7:3 ratio. Thyroid tissue and blood T-cell repertoires from several Graves' hyperthyroidism patients were also compared in the study. After blood sampling, hyperthyroidism patients were treated with methimazole at a starting dose of 30 mg daily, and ophthalmopathy patients were treated with high-dose intravenous methylprednisolone. The libraries were constructed in a second round of multiplex PCR and then size-selected and purified. Libraries were sequenced paired-end with 100 bp reads on an Illumina HiSeq2000. SOAPnuke was used to process the raw data, removing reads that contained adapters or uncalled bases, had a mean Phred below 15, or lacked an exact match to the constant primer or identifier. High-quality paired reads were merged using COPE v1.2.5, and each unique nucleotide sequence was defined as a clonotype. Clonotypes were aligned to IMGT TRBV, TRBD and TRBJ reference segments using MiTCR v1.1. Only V-J combinations with frequency above 0.0001, covering 99.2% of repertoires, were analysed. The TCS score was defined as the ratio of F50 (clonal expansion) to E x V (chaos), calculated using BLOSUM62-based TCRdist between CDR3 peptides within each V-J. Welch's t-statistics and random forest reduced some 510 V-J features to some 14, which were used in a naive Bayes classifier (R e1071). No statistical method was used to set the sample size in advance, and investigators knew the group allocation. The paper describes TCR Vbeta CDR3 sequencing of 135 peripheral blood samples, made up of roughly 40 ophthalmopathy patients, approximately 76 hyperthyroidism patients and roughly 17 progressor patients.

Sample: peripheral blood mononuclear cells (PBMCs), taken at new diagnosis, from a patient treated with antithyroid drugs. This receptor was identified in a woman aged 25 to 45 with Graves disease. Donor details come from another sample of the same person, matched by shared clones. Recombination connected TRBV12-5 to TRBJ2-5, with no D gene named confidently. Read as DNA, the sequence is TGTGCTAGTGGCAATTCATGGCAAGAGACCCAGTACTTC. It translates to CASGNSWQETQYF. Where the CDR3 stops, the reference TRBV12-5 and TRBJ2-5 genes take over; the full variable domain is DARVTQTPRHKVTEMGQEVTMRCQPILGHNTVFWYRQTMMQGLELLAYFRNRAPLDDSGMPKDRFSAEMPDATLATLKIQPSEPRDSAVYFCASGNSWQETQYFGPGTRLLVL.